A single sample is the source of the 29 T cell receptor beta chains below, sequenced in a study of regulatory T cells in long-lasting Graves disease. Regarding time point: newly diagnosed GD, antithyroid drugs for less than 3 months. Researchers made the TCR library from RNA that was extracted from PBMCs. Construction of TCR beta libraries relied on iRepertoire HTBI primers and on Arm-PCR targeting CDR3 regions. TCRdb processed the multiplex PCR reads anew with MiXCR; each CDR3 protein has one entry. This table has 450,000 to 600,000 distinct CDR3 sequences, approximately 13% appearing once. These records were also assigned to another study, of T cells in Graves' hyperthyroidism and ophthalmopathy.

The specimen comprised peripheral blood mononuclear cells (PBMCs), sampled at new diagnosis, from a patient treated with antithyroid drugs. Receptors were obtained from a young man with Graves disease.

This clonotype was seen many times. The V gene is TRBV5-1, the J gene TRBJ1-1; 7 bases are a match to TRBD1. Trimming cost V 2 bases and J 0 bases; bases outside gene matches: 7. Germline assignment: CDR1 SGHRS and CDR2 YFSETQ. This CDR3 has 16 residues. The CDR3: CASSFLRQGMNTEAFF. The CDR3 DNA is TGCGCCAGCAGCTTCCTAAGACAGGGTATGAACACTGAAGCTTTCTTT.

This clonotype appeared many times. The V gene is TRBV20-1, the J gene TRBJ2-1; no reliable D call. Trimming pared 7 bases from V and 3 bases from J, leaving 10 bases between. This CDR3 comprises 12 residues. Per germline, CDR1 DFQATT and CDR2 SNEGSKA (reference sequence). The CDR3 DNA reads TGCAGTGGGAGCGTAAACTACAATGAGCAGTTCTTC. Protein product: CSGSVNYNEQFF.

This clonotype came up many times. The chain employs TRBV7-2 and TRBJ2-7; 8 bases agree with TRBD2. Trimming removed 5 bases from V and 2 bases from J; junction bases left unmatched: 14. CDR1 is SGHTA and CDR2 is FQGNSA in the germline V gene. The CDR3 consists of 17 residues. The DNA for the CDR3 is TGTGCCAGCAGCCCTCGGGCTAGCGGGCCCTCGACCTACGAGCAGTACTTC. Translating gives CASSPRASGPSTYEQYF.

This clonotype was found many times. The chain links TRBV27 to TRBJ2-3; 8 nucleotides align to TRBD2. This CDR3 region has 16 residues. V lost 5 bases, J lost 6 bases, and 13 bases stayed unmatched. CDR1 MNHEY and CDR2 SMNVEV come from the germline V gene (reference sequence). The CDR3 loop reads CASSPLGERELDTQYF. For the CDR3, the DNA is TGTGCCAGCAGTCCCCTTGGGGAGCGGGAGTTGGATACGCAGTATTTT.

This clonotype was counted a few times. The CDR3: CATKPDMGLGVNEQFF. The CDR3 DNA follows: TGTGCCACCAAACCTGATATGGGACTAGGGGTCAATGAGCAGTTCTTC. The chain recombines TRBV15 with TRBJ2-1; 8 nucleotides agree with TRBD2. Germline V gene sequence: CDR1 LNHNV, CDR2 YYDKDF (reference sequence). The CDR3 extends over 16 amino acids. The trim removed 7 bases at V and 6 bases at J, leaving 14 bases unmatched. Using reference TRBV15 and TRBJ2-1 for the parts outside the CDR3, the full variable domain is DAMVIQNPRYQVTQFGKPVTLSCSQTLNHNVMYWYQQKSSQAPKLLFHYYDKDFNNEADTPDNFQSRRPNTSFCFLDIRSPGLGDTAMYLCATKPDMGLGVNEQFFGPGTRLTVL.

This sequence joins TRBV10-2 and TRBJ2-4; TRBD2 matches at 8 bases. The length of the CDR3 is 14 residues. Looked up from germline, CDR1 is WSHSY and CDR2 is SAAADI. V dropped 6 bases and J dropped 7; count of bases not matched to a gene: 8. The CDR3 DNA is TGCGCCAGCAGCGGAGCGGGAGAGTGGAACATTCAGTACTTC. Its protein product is CASSGAGEWNIQYF.

This clonotype has just a few counts. Here the CDR3 DNA reads TGTGCCAGCAGAATCGCGGGAGTTCCCTACAATGAGCAGTTCTTC. Residues: CASRIAGVPYNEQFF. This chain uses TRBV27 with TRBJ2-1, with 7 bases aligning to TRBD2. The CDR3 loop spans 15 amino acids. Per germline, CDR1 MNHEY and CDR2 SMNVEV (reference sequence). Trimming at V came to 6 bases and at J to 2 bases, leaving 7 bases not matched to a gene.

This clonotype was seen many times. The V gene is TRBV2, the J gene TRBJ2-7; D might be TRBD1 or TRBD2, each matching 5 bases. This CDR3 spans 15 amino acids. The germline gives CDR1 SNHLY, CDR2 FYNNEI. Trimming removed 3 bases at V and 0 bases at J, with 12 bases between. The CDR3 region is CASSEWGMSSYEQYF. CDR3 bases: TGTGCCAGCAGTGAGTGGGGGATGAGCTCCTACGAGCAGTACTTC. Variable domain in full (rest from reference TRBV2 and TRBJ2-7): EPEVTQTPSHQVTQMGQEVILRCVPISNHLYFYWYRQILGQKVEFLVSFYNNEISEKSEIFDDQFSVERPDGSNFTLKIRSTKLEDSAMYFCASSEWGMSSYEQYFGPGTRLTVT.

This clonotype was detected only a few times. This chain links TRBV7-9 with TRBJ2-5; D possibly matches TRBD1 or TRBD2 (5 bases each). CDR3 length equals 15 residues. CDR1 is SEHNR and CDR2 is FQNEAQ in the germline V gene (reference sequence). V lost 5 bases, J lost 2 bases, and 15 bases lay in between. In DNA, the CDR3 is TGTGCCAGCAGCGTATCCGGGACGGTGCAAGAGACCCAGTACTTC. This gives the protein CASSVSGTVQETQYF.

This clonotype was observed a few times. One end of the junction varies from germline; a read error may be responsible. This chain's CDR3 is CASGQGAVERYF. CDR3 nucleotides: TGTGCCAGCGGGCAGGGGGCCGTTGAGCGGTACTTC. The chain couples TRBV12-3 or TRBV12-4 to TRBJ2-7, with 8 bases that match TRBD1. This CDR3 has 12 residues.

This chain joins TRBV24-1 and TRBJ2-2; TRBD1 aligns across 7 bases. J lost 5 bases, V lost 1 base, and 6 bases had no gene match. The CDR3 spans 16 residues. Germline V lookup: CDR1 KGHDR, CDR2 SFDVKD. The CDR3 bases are TGTGCCACCAGTGATTTCGGTCCCAGGGGGACCGGGGAGCTGTTTTTT. Translated, it gives CATSDFGPRGTGELFF.

This clonotype was counted ten times or more. The chain carries TRBV12-3 or TRBV12-4 and TRBJ1-5; no clear D gene. The CDR3 totals 14 residues. The V and J ends lost 3 bases and 2 bases respectively, with 8 bases between them. The CDR3 region is CASSFSIGNQPQHF. The CDR3 DNA reads as TGTGCCAGCAGTTTCTCGATCGGCAATCAGCCCCAGCATTTT.

This clonotype was observed at least ten times. The CDR3 region has the DNA TGTGCCGCCGGGAAGGACACCGGGGAGCTGTTTTTT. It is translated as CAAGKDTGELFF. This chain uses TRBV24-1 with TRBJ2-2, with D tentatively TRBD2 (5 bases). Trimming removed 12 bases from V and 3 bases from J, with 10 bases in between. Germline assignment: CDR1 KGHDR and CDR2 SFDVKD. CDR3 length: 12 residues.

This clonotype has a count of ten or more. This chain connects TRBV5-1 to TRBJ2-1, with 9 positions matching TRBD1. The CDR3 length is 13 residues. V gave up 6 bases and J gave up 12 bases; unmatched junction bases: 10. Per the germline V gene, CDR1 is SGHRS and CDR2 is YFSETQ. The CDR3 reads CASKGGTGILQFF. The DNA of the CDR3 is TGCGCCAGCAAGGGAGGGACAGGGATATTGCAGTTCTTC.

In this sample, this clonotype turned up many times. This chain joins TRBV7-2 and TRBJ2-1; the match to TRBD2 covers 13 bases. J lost 5 bases, V lost 0 bases, and 1 base had no gene match. The CDR3 covers 16 residues. Germline V CDR1 and CDR2: SGHTA, FQGNSA. In nucleotides, the CDR3 is TGTGCCAGCAGCTTAGCGACTAGCGGGGGGAACAATGAGCAGTTCTTC. Its translation is CASSLATSGGNNEQFF.

This clonotype was detected many times. This chain connects TRBV29-1 to TRBJ2-1; TRBD2 agrees at 10 bases. This CDR3 comprises 13 residues. With V trimmed by 7 bases and J by 2 bases, 2 bases remained unmatched. From germline, CDR1 is SQVTM and CDR2 ANQGSEA. CDR3: CSAGLAAYNEQFF. For the CDR3, the DNA is TGCAGCGCTGGACTAGCGGCCTACAATGAGCAGTTCTTC.

This clonotype has at least ten counts. This chain joins TRBV29-1 and TRBJ2-1, with 8 bases fitting TRBD2. Germline V CDR1 and CDR2: SQVTM, ANQGSEA. The CDR3 runs 13 residues. Unmatched junction bases numbered 4, after V lost 4 bases and J lost 5 bases. The CDR3 loop reads CSVAGRADNEQFF. The CDR3 DNA is TGCAGCGTTGCCGGGAGGGCGGACAATGAGCAGTTCTTC.

In this sample, this clonotype turned up many times. The chain couples TRBV7-2 to TRBJ2-5; D remains ambiguous. This CDR3 is 13 amino acids long. Deletions cut 2 bases from V and 5 bases from J, with 9 bases between. Germline V gene sequence: CDR1 SGHTA, CDR2 FQGNSA. CDR3 DNA sequence: TGTGCCAGCAGCTTAATGCAGAAGGAGACCCAGTACTTC. It is translated as CASSLMQKETQYF.

This clonotype was observed a few times. This chain uses TRBV24-1 with TRBJ2-7; TRBD2 aligns across 15 bases. The CDR3 consists of 15 residues. V lost 5 bases, J lost 7 bases, and 5 bases stayed unmatched. Germline values: CDR1 KGHDR, CDR2 SFDVKD. The CDR3 protein is CATSGGLAGGREQYF. Written as DNA, the CDR3 is TGTGCCACCAGTGGGGGACTAGCGGGAGGACGGGAGCAGTACTTC.

This rearrangement joins TRBV20-1 to TRBJ2-7; tentatively, D is TRBD1 (5 bases). CDR1 and CDR2 (germline): DFQATT, SNEGSKA (reference sequence). The CDR3 loop spans 13 amino acids. V lost 4 bases to trimming and J lost 1 base, with 11 bases between them. This CDR3 is CSATLDSSYEQYF. The DNA for the CDR3 is TGCAGTGCTACGCTTGACAGTTCCTACGAGCAGTACTTC.

Ten or more counts support this clonotype. The chain joins TRBV7-2 to TRBJ2-1; 12 nucleotides match TRBD2. Germline CDR1 reads SGHTA; CDR2 reads FQGNSA. The CDR3 consists of 17 residues. V lost 5 bases, J lost 8 bases, and 13 bases stayed unmatched. In nucleotides, the CDR3 is TGTGCCAGCAGCACCGAGACTAGCGGGAGCTTGCCACATGAGCAGTTCTTC. It yields the protein CASSTETSGSLPHEQFF.

Ten or more counts support this clonotype. The genes are TRBV27 and TRBJ2-7, with a possible D match to TRBD1 (6 bases). Trimming shortened V by 8 bases and J by 0 bases, and 11 bases separated the two germline ends. CDR1 and CDR2 from the germline V gene are MNHEY and SMNVEV (reference sequence). The CDR3 runs 13 residues. CDR3 loop: CASLGQNSYEQYF. In nucleotides, the CDR3 is TGTGCCAGCCTGGGACAAAACTCCTACGAGCAGTACTTC.

This clonotype was seen many times. V and J are TRBV2 and TRBJ1-1; a weak D match, TRBD1 (5 bases). The germline V gene encodes CDR1 SNHLY and CDR2 FYNNEI. CDR3 length: 13 amino acids. With 7 bases removed from V and 1 base from J, the gap between germline ends came to 10 bases. CDR3 loop: CASTTQGNTEAFF. CDR3 DNA: TGTGCCAGCACTACCCAGGGGAACACTGAAGCTTTCTTT.

Ten or more counts support this clonotype. The genes are TRBV11-2 and TRBJ2-7; D gene ambiguous. The V and J ends lost 7 bases and 2 bases respectively, with 9 bases between them. Germline CDR1 is SGHAT and CDR2 is FQNNGV. The CDR3 is 12 amino acids. The CDR3 sequence is CASTGVAYEQYF. Here the CDR3 DNA reads TGTGCCAGCACTGGAGTGGCCTACGAGCAGTACTTC.

The chain carries TRBV25-1 and TRBJ2-7; D might be TRBD1 (7 bases). The germline gives CDR1 MGHDK, CDR2 SYGVNS. CDR3 size: 15 residues. Trimming left V 6 bases short and J 2 bases short, with 17 bases between. The CDR3 loop is CASRDRQGGPYEQYF. The CDR3 DNA follows: TGTGCCAGCAGGGACCGACAGGGAGGACCCTACGAGCAGTACTTC.

This clonotype was counted ten times or more. The rearrangement uses TRBV15 and TRBJ1-2; D is uncertain. V was cut by 4 bases and J by 8 bases, with 29 bases left in between. This CDR3 is built from 18 residues. Per the germline V gene, CDR1 is LNHNV and CDR2 is YYDKDF (reference sequence). CDR3 sequence reads: CATSIFPRQGSDSRGYTF. CDR3 bases: TGTGCCACCAGCATCTTCCCGCGACAAGGAAGTGACTCACGCGGCTACACCTTC.

This clonotype was seen repeatedly, ten times or more. This chain connects TRBV10-3 to TRBJ1-1; TRBD1 matches at 9 bases. V lost 6 bases and J lost 1; bases outside the gene matches: 0. Looked up from germline, CDR1 is ENHRY and CDR2 is SYGVKD. The CDR3 is made up of 13 amino acids. The CDR3, as DNA: TGTGCCATCAGGGACAGGGGGAACACTGAAGCTTTCTTT. Amino acid sequence: CAIRDRGNTEAFF.

The J gene is TRBJ2-2, the V gene TRBV5-6; the match to TRBD2 covers 7 bases. Germline V gives CDR1 SGHDT, CDR2 YYEEEE. V lost 1 base, J lost 0 bases, and 3 bases stayed unmatched. CDR3 size: 16 residues. The CDR3 nucleotides are TGTGCCAGCAGCTTGATCGGGGGGTCGAACACCGGGGAGCTGTTTTTT. It yields the protein CASSLIGGSNTGELFF. Drawing the rest from reference TRBV5-6 and TRBJ2-2, the complete variable domain is DAGVTQSPTHLIKTRGQQVTLRCSPKSGHDTVSWYQQALGQGPQFIFQYYEEEERQRGNFPDRFSGHQFPNYSSELNVNALLLGDSALYLCASSLIGGSNTGELFFGEGSRLTVL.

The rearrangement uses TRBV7-8 and TRBJ1-2; TRBD1 aligns across 9 bases. Germline CDR1 is SGHVS and CDR2 is FQNEAQ. The CDR3 consists of 17 residues. V trimming: 5 bases; J trimming: 1 base; junction bases outside the gene matches: 11. The CDR3 region has the DNA TGTGCCAGCAGCCCACGACAGGGGGTGGGGAGTAACTATGGCTACACCTTC. This sequence encodes CASSPRQGVGSNYGYTF.